These T cell receptor beta chains were read from a single sample in a study of CD8+ T cells in alopecia areata. The repertoire was sequenced with immunoSEQ multiplex PCR; TCRdb's copy has only in-frame clones and lacks some. In the table there are around 200,000 clones, 55% to 70% of which are singletons. This specimen was CD4+ T cells sorted from blood, taken at week 4, from a patient treated with tofacitinib. The receptors were gathered from a human donor with alopecia areata. Both conserved end residues are part of each CDR3. Fields, in order: V gene, clone size, D gene, J gene, CDR3 length, CDR3 DNA, CDR3 protein. The D gene is left open where the match is weak. Clone size is shown for a subset of rows, as once, few, many or a class of expanded clone.

TRBV6-5	NA	NA	TRBJ2-6	15	TGTGCCAGCAGAGACGAGGGGTTAGGGGCCAACGTCCTGACTTTC	CASRDEGLGANVLTF
TRBV2	NA	NA	TRBJ1-6	16	TGTGCCAGCAGTGAAGCGCTTACAGGGAACAATTCACCCCTCCACTTT	CASSEALTGNNSPLHF
TRBV6-5	few	NA	TRBJ1-1	13	TGTGCCAGCAGTTACTCGACAAGAGGGGAAGCTTTCTTT	CASSYSTRGEAFF
TRBV25-1	NA	TRBD1	TRBJ2-3	16	TGTGCCAGCAGTGGAACCCCGGGACAGGCGACAGATACGCAGTATTTT	CASSGTPGQATDTQYF
TRBV20-1	few	NA	TRBJ1-2	10	TGCAGTGCTAGAGGGGTTGGCTACACCTTC	CSARGVGYTF
TRBV5-1	few	TRBD2	TRBJ2-1	16	TGCGCCAGCAGGGAGGGACCGACTAGCGGGGGGGCCCTGGAGTTCTTC	CASREGPTSGGALEFF
TRBV5-1	NA	TRBD1	TRBJ1-2	15	TGCGCCAGCAGCGCGAGGGGACAGGGGGCGAATGGCTACACCTTC	CASSARGQGANGYTF
TRBV10-3	few	TRBD1	TRBJ1-2	14	TGTGCCATCACTCCGACAGGGCTGAACTATGGCTACACCTTC	CAITPTGLNYGYTF
TRBV6-6	NA	NA	TRBJ1-5	14	TGTGCCAGCGCCCCCACGGGTTCCAATCAGCCCCAGCATTTT	CASAPTGSNQPQHF
TRBV29-1	NA	NA	TRBJ2-7	13	TGCAGCGTTGAAGAAGGGACCAGCTACGAGCAGTACTTC	CSVEEGTSYEQYF
TRBV10-1	NA	NA	TRBJ1-6	13	TGCGCCAGCAGGGTCGACAGTAATTCACCCCTCCACTTT	CASRVDSNSPLHF
TRBV20-1	few	NA	TRBJ1-2	11	TGCAGTGCTAGACAGGGTGATGGCTACACCTTC	CSARQGDGYTF
TRBV29-1	NA	NA	TRBJ2-3	17	TGCAGCGTCCAGTTACAGGGTGCGGGCCTTGGCACAGATACGCAGTATTTT	CSVQLQGAGLGTDTQYF
TRBV2	NA	NA	TRBJ1-1	16	TGTGCCAGCAGTGAAGCCTGGGCAGGGACGAACACTGAAGCTTTCTTT	CASSEAWAGTNTEAFF
TRBV5-6	NA	NA	TRBJ2-7	15	TGTGCCAGCAGAGTCGGACGGTCTAGTTGGTACGAGCAGTACTTC	CASRVGRSSWYEQYF
TRBV7-6	NA	NA	TRBJ2-1	13	TGTGCCAGCAGCGCCTCCCCGGCAAATGAGCAGTTCTTC	CASSASPANEQFF
TRBV4-3	few	NA	TRBJ1-4	16	TGCGCCAGCAGCCAAGAAAGACAAGGCAGGAGTGAAAAACTGTTTTTT	CASSQERQGRSEKLFF
TRBV30	few	NA	TRBJ2-5	13	TGTGCCTGGAGTTCCAATGGAGGTACCGCCCAGTACTTC	CAWSSNGGTAQYF
TRBV29-1	few	TRBD2	TRBJ2-5	12	TGCAGCGTTGCGACTAGCGGGGTAACCCAGTACTTC	CSVATSGVTQYF
TRBV5-6	NA	TRBD1	TRBJ2-5	18	TGTGCCAGCAGCCCCACCGGGACAGGGGATCCGTGGAGAGAGACCCAGTACTTC	CASSPTGTGDPWRETQYF
TRBV4-3	NA	TRBD1	TRBJ1-2	14	TGCGCCAGCAGCCCAACAGGGGGCTACTATGGCTACACCTTC	CASSPTGGYYGYTF
TRBV4-2	NA	TRBD1	TRBJ1-1	14	TGTGCCAGCAGCCAAAACAGGGGGAGGACTGAAGCTTTCTTT	CASSQNRGRTEAFF
TRBV29-1	NA	TRBD1	TRBJ2-5	14	TGCAGCGTTGAAGATCGTTTGTATCGGGACAGCCTAAACTTC	CSVEDRLYRDSLNF
TRBV9	NA	NA	TRBJ2-3	17	TGTGCCAGCAGCGTAGGGAGGCAGGGAAGCCAGGCAGATACGCAGTATTTT	CASSVGRQGSQADTQYF
TRBV6-1	NA	NA	TRBJ2-3	12	TGTGCCAGCAGTCAGGGGTCAGATACGCAGTATTTT	CASSQGSDTQYF
TRBV5-1	NA	NA	TRBJ2-3	13	TGCGCCAGCAGCTTAGAGTCCACAGATACGCAGTATTTT	CASSLESTDTQYF
TRBV7-9	NA	TRBD1	TRBJ2-5	15	TGTGCCAGCAGTTTCCCGGGACAGGGGAGAGAGACCCAGTACTTC	CASSFPGQGRETQYF
TRBV19	NA	TRBD2	TRBJ2-3	15	TGTGCCAGTAGTATCGGGGGGTTTCGTGGAGATACGCAGTATTTT	CASSIGGFRGDTQYF
TRBV29-1	NA	NA	TRBJ1-5	12	TGCAGCGTTGCTGAAAGCAATCAGCCCCAGCATTTT	CSVAESNQPQHF
TRBV29-1	NA	NA	TRBJ2-7	11	TGCAGCGCCCGAGGTGAGGCATGGCAGTACTTC	CSARGEAWQYF
TRBV2	NA	NA	TRBJ2-1	14	TGTGCCAGCAGTAGGGGCCAGGGCTACAATGAGCAGTTCTTC	CASSRGQGYNEQFF
TRBV4-2	NA	NA	TRBJ2-3	12	TGTGCCAGCAGCCAAGAAAGGGATACGCAGTATTTT	CASSQERDTQYF
TRBV5-1	NA	NA	TRBJ1-2	15	TGCGCCAGCAGTTCGGACGGGCGAGCTAACTATGGCTACACCTTC	CASSSDGRANYGYTF
TRBV7-9	NA	TRBD2	TRBJ2-3	13	TGTGCCAGCAGACGCGGGGGATCAGATACGCAGTATTTT	CASRRGGSDTQYF
TRBV29-1	few	TRBD1	TRBJ2-6	15	TGCAGCGTAGGGGACAGTTACTCTGGGGCCAACGTCCTGACTTTC	CSVGDSYSGANVLTF
TRBV2	NA	NA	TRBJ1-6	16	TGTGCCAGCAGTGACCCGGGCAGGCTGGCGGCCGGACCCCTCCACTTT	CASSDPGRLAAGPLHF
TRBV7-8	many	NA	TRBJ1-5	14	TGTGCCAGCAGCTTACAAGGGAACAATCAGCCCCAGCATTTT	CASSLQGNNQPQHF
TRBV5-1	NA	NA	TRBJ2-7	17	TGCGCCAGCAGCTTGGCGGTGCGCAGGGAGGTAGGCTACGAGCAGTACTTC	CASSLAVRREVGYEQYF
TRBV5-6	NA	NA	TRBJ1-2	9	TGTGCCAGTTTCCCGGACAGTGTGTTC	CASFPDSVF
TRBV10-3	once	NA	TRBJ2-5	13	TGTGCCATCAGTGGTTGGGGGCTTGAGACCCAGTACTTC	CAISGWGLETQYF